A single sample is the source of the 14 T cell receptor beta chains below, sequenced in a study of blood T cell repertoires in COVID-19. Measured with immunoSEQ multiplex PCR; TCRdb has only the in-frame clones, and not every one. The sample carries about 170,000 clones, 85% recorded once. The sample was peripheral blood. All receptors come from a woman older than 75 with COVID-19, enrolled during active disease.

The chain employs TRBV4-1 and TRBJ2-1; 7 bases line up with TRBD2. This CDR3 is 17 amino acids long. The germline gives CDR1 MGHRA, CDR2 YSYEKL. V lost 4 bases to trimming and J lost 1 base; unmatched junction nucleotides: 10. In DNA form, the CDR3 reads TGCGCCAGCAGCCCCGAGGCGGGGGTCGGGTCCTACAATGAGCAGTTCTTC. This codes for CASSPEAGVGSYNEQFF.

This clone is a singleton in its sample. This sequence joins TRBV24-1 and TRBJ1-5; no firm D call. Germline CDR1 is KGHDR and CDR2 is SFDVKD. There are 15 residues in the CDR3. Trimming cost V 3 bases and J 1 base, with 9 bases left between them. The CDR3, as DNA: TGTGCCACCAGTGATACGGGTCGGAGCAATCAGCCCCAGCATTTT. Protein: CATSDTGRSNQPQHF.

The rearrangement joins TRBV7-3 to TRBJ1-1; the D is unclear. Germline V gene lookup returns CDR1 SGHTA and CDR2 FQGTGA. The V and J ends lost 0 bases and 3 bases respectively, with 20 bases between them. The CDR3 covers 18 residues. DNA of the CDR3: TGTGCCAGCAGCTTAACGTTTGGGCGTCTAGGCGGGGACACTGAAGCTTTCTTT. It is translated as CASSLTFGRLGGDTEAFF. The complete variable domain, with remaining parts taken from reference TRBV7-3 and TRBJ1-1, reads GAGVSQTPSNKVTEKGKYVELRCDPISGHTALYWYRQSLGQGPEFLIYFQGTGAADDSGLPNDRFFAVRPEGSVSTLKIQRTERGDSAVYLCASSLTFGRLGGDTEAFFGQGTRLTVV.

The chain is built from TRBV18 and TRBJ2-5, with a weak D call TRBD1 (5 bases). This CDR3 has 17 residues. The germline V gene has CDR1 KGHSH and CDR2 LQKENI. Trimming left V 0 bases short and J 5 bases short, with 19 bases between. This chain's CDR3 is CASSPPNFRVLGETQYF. The CDR3 DNA follows: TGTGCCAGCTCACCACCAAACTTCAGGGTCCTGGGGGAGACCCAGTACTTC. The full variable domain, rest sourced from reference TRBV18 and TRBJ2-5, is NAGVMQNPRHLVRRRGQEARLRCSPMKGHSHVYWYRQLPEEGLKFMVYLQKENIIDESGMPKERFSAEFPKEGPSILRIQQVVRGDSAAYFCASSPPNFRVLGETQYFGPGTRLLVL.

The genes are TRBV7-3 and TRBJ2-2, with 9 bases lining up with TRBD2. CDR1 SGHTA and CDR2 FQGTGA come from the germline V gene. V dropped 5 bases and J dropped 2; count of bases not matched to a gene: 6. The CDR3 sequence is 16 residues long. CDR3 in DNA: TGTGCCAGCAGCCACCGACTAGCGGCAAACACCGGGGAGCTGTTTTTT. Encoded protein: CASSHRLAANTGELFF.

V and J are TRBV5-1 and TRBJ2-3, with 10 bases aligning to TRBD2. The germline V gene has CDR1 SGHRS and CDR2 YFSETQ. The CDR3 extends over 17 amino acids. Trimming removed 2 bases from V and 1 base from J; junction bases left unmatched: 7. CDR3 sequence reads: CASSLPLAGAGTDTQYF. The CDR3 DNA sequence: TGCGCCAGCAGCTTACCCCTAGCGGGGGCTGGCACAGATACGCAGTATTTT.

The rearrangement joins TRBV6-5 to TRBJ1-1; D is undetermined. V gave up 6 bases and J gave up 1 base, with 6 bases separating them. Germline V lookup: CDR1 MNHEY, CDR2 SVGAGI. This CDR3 contains 12 residues. The CDR3 reads CASSHRNTEAFF. The CDR3 coding sequence is TGTGCCAGCAGCCACAGGAACACTGAAGCTTTCTTT.

The J gene is TRBJ2-1, the V gene TRBV24-1; 9 bases line up with TRBD1. V lost 9 bases, J lost 5 bases, and 4 bases stayed unmatched. CDR1 is KGHDR and CDR2 is SFDVKD in the germline V gene. The CDR3 totals 13 residues. This CDR3 reads CATSGQGDNEQFF. CDR3 nucleotides: TGTGCCACCTCGGGACAGGGAGACAATGAGCAGTTCTTC.

This sequence joins TRBV3-1 (or the pseudogene TRBV3-2) and TRBJ2-3; 7 positions agree with TRBD2. J gave up 8 bases and V 7 bases, and 9 bases lay outside the gene matches. CDR3 size: 13 residues. The germline V gene encodes CDR1 LGHDT and CDR2 YNNKEL (reference sequence). The chain's CDR3 is CASTRGGPATQYF. The DNA for the CDR3 is TGTGCCAGCACCCGGGGAGGGCCAGCTACGCAGTATTTT.

The CDR3 DNA reads as TGCGCCAGCAGACTCGGGACAGGGATCAATCAGCCCCAGCATTTT. Its translation is CASRLGTGINQPQHF. The chain employs TRBV5-1 and TRBJ1-5, with 9 nucleotides matching TRBD1. J gave up 3 bases and V 5 bases, and 6 bases lay outside the gene matches. Germline V lookup: CDR1 SGHRS, CDR2 YFSETQ. This CDR3 has 15 amino acids.

The V call is TRBV3-1 (or the pseudogene TRBV3-2), the J call TRBJ1-1; TRBD1 might be the D (5 bases). CDR3 length equals 14 residues. Trimming shortened V by 1 base and J by 1 base, and 7 bases separated the two germline ends. The V gene's germline CDR1 is LGHDT and CDR2 YNNKEL (reference sequence). Written as DNA, the CDR3 is TGTGCCAGCAGCCAAGCTAGGGGGAACACTGAAGCTTTCTTT. Protein: CASSQARGNTEAFF.

The chain carries TRBV18 and TRBJ2-7; TRBD2 might be the D (6 bases). CDR3 size: 14 residues. Germline V lookup: CDR1 KGHSH, CDR2 LQKENI. V shed 3 bases and J shed 5 bases, with 14 bases lying between them. This CDR3 reads CASSPGLRSNEQYF. The CDR3, as DNA: TGTGCCAGCTCACCGGGACTCCGGAGCAACGAGCAGTACTTC.

The CDR3 sequence is CASSPGGVRAETQYF. Written as DNA, the CDR3 is TGTGCCAGCAGCCCAGGCGGGGTCCGGGCAGAGACCCAGTACTTC. This chain uses TRBV5-4 with TRBJ2-5, with a possible D match to TRBD2 (6 bases). Trimming left V 4 bases short and J 4 bases short, with 17 bases between. The CDR3 contains 15 residues. Germline CDR1 and CDR2: SGHNT and YYREEE (reference sequence). The full variable domain, with the rest looked up from reference TRBV5-4 and TRBJ2-5, is ETGVTQSPTHLIKTRGQQVTLRCSSQSGHNTVSWYQQALGQGPQFIFQYYREEENGRGNFPPRFSGLQFPNYSSELNVNALELDDSALYLCASSPGGVRAETQYFGPGTRLLVL.

The V and J genes are TRBV18 and TRBJ1-2; D is ambiguous. The CDR3 is made up of 13 amino acids. In germline, CDR1 is KGHSH, CDR2 LQKENI. Trimming left V 4 bases short and J 2 bases short, with 8 bases between. The CDR3 loop reads CASSQGANYGYTF. The CDR3 nucleotides are TGTGCCAGCTCACAAGGAGCCAACTATGGCTACACCTTC.